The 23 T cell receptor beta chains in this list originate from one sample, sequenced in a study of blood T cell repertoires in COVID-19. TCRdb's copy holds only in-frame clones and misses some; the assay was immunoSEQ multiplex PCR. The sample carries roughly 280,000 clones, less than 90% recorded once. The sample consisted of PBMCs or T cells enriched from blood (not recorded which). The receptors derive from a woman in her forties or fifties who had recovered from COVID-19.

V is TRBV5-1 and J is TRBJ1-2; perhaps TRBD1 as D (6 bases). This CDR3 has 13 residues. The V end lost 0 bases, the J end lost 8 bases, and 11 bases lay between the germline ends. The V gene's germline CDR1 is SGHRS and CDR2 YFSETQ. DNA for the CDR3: TGCGCCAGCAGCTTGGGGACGGACAGCGGCTACACCTTC. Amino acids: CASSLGTDSGYTF.

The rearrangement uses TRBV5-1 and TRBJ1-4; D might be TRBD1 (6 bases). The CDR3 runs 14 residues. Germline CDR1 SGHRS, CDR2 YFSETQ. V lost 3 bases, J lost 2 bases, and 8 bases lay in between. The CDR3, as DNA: TGCGCCAGCAGCTCACAGGGTACTAATGAAAAACTGTTTTTT. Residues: CASSSQGTNEKLFF.

CDR3 nucleotide sequence: TGTGCCAGCAGCCCCCCGAGTCGGTCCGCCCCCCCAGATACGCAGTATTTT. Encoded protein: CASSPPSRSAPPDTQYF. This sequence joins TRBV7-6 and TRBJ2-3; D is undetermined. CDR1 is SGHVS, CDR2 FNYEAQ, per germline. CDR3 length: 17 amino acids. The ends were cut back, 5 bases at V and 4 bases at J, with 22 bases in the middle.

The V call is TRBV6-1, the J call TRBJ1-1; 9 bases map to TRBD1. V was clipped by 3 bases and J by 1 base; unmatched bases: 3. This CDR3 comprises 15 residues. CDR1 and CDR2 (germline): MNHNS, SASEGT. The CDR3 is CASSEDRGGNTEAFF. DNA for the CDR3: TGTGCCAGCAGTGAGGACAGGGGTGGGAACACTGAAGCTTTCTTT.

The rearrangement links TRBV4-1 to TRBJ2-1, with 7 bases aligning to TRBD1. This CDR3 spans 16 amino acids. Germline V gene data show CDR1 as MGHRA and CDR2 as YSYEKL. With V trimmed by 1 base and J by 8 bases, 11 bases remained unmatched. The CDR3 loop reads CASSQAGGNPIYEQFF. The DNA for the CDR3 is TGCGCCAGCAGCCAAGCAGGGGGTAACCCGATCTATGAGCAGTTCTTC.

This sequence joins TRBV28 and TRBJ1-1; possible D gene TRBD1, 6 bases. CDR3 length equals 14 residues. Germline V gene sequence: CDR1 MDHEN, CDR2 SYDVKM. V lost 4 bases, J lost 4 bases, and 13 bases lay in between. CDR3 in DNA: TGTGCCAGCAGTTCGGACCTAGGGGGCACTGAAGCTTTCTTT. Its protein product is CASSSDLGGTEAFF.

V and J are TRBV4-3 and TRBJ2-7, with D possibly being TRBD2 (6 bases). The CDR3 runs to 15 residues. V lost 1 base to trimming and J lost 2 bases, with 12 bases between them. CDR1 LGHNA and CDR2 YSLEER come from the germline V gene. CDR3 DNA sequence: TGCGCCAGCAGCCAAGGCCTCTCGGGAGCCTACGAGCAGTACTTC. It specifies CASSQGLSGAYEQYF.

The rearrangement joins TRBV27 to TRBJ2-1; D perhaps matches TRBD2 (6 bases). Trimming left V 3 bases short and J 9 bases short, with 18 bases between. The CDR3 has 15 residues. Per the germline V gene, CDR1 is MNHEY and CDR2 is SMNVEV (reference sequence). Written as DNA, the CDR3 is TGTGCCAGCAGTTTCCGGGACTGGCCCCCCACTGAGCAGTTCTTC. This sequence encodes CASSFRDWPPTEQFF.

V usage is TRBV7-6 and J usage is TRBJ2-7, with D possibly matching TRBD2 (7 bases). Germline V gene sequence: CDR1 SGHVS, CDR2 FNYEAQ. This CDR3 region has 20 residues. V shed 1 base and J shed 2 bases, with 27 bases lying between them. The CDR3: CASSLVSGGTRNILTYEQYF. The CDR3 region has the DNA TGTGCCAGCAGCTTAGTATCGGGGGGCACTCGGAATATCCTCACCTACGAGCAGTACTTC.

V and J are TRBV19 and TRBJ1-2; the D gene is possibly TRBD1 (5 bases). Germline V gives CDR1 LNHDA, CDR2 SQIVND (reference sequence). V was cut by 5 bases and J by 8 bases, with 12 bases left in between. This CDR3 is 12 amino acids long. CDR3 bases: TGTGCCAGTAGTGTCAGGGAAGGAGGCTACACCTTC. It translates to CASSVREGGYTF.

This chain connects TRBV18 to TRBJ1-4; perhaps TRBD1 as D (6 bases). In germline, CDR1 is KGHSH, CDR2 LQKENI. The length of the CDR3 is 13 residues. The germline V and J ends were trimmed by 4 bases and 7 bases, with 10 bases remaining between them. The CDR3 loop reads CASSLGQPEKLFF. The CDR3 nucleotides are TGTGCCAGCTCACTTGGACAGCCTGAAAAACTGTTTTTT.

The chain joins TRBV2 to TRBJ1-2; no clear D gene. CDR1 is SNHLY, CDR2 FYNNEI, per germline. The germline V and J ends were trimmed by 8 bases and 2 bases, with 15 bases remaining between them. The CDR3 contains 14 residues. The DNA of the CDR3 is TGTGCCAGCTGCGGTGGGAGCGGGAACTATGGCTACACCTTC. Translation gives CASCGGSGNYGYTF.

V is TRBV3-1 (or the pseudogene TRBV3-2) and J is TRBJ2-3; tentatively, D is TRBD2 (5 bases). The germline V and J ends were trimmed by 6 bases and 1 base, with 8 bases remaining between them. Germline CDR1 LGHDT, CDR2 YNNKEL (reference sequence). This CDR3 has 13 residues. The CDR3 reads CASRGSGTDTQYF. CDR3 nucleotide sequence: TGTGCCAGCAGGGGGAGTGGCACAGATACGCAGTATTTT.

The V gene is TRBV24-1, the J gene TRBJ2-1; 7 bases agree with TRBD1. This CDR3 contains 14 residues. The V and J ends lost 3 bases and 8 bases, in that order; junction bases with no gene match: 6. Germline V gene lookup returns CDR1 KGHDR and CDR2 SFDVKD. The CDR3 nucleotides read TGTGCCACCAGTGATCCTACGAGGGGGCATGAGCAGTTCTTC. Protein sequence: CATSDPTRGHEQFF.

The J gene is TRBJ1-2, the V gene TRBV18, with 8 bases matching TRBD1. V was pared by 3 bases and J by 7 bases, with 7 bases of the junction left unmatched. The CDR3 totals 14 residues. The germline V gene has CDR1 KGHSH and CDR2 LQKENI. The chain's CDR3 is CASSPVNGQGGYTF. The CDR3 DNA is TGTGCCAGCTCACCTGTGAACGGACAGGGTGGCTACACCTTC.

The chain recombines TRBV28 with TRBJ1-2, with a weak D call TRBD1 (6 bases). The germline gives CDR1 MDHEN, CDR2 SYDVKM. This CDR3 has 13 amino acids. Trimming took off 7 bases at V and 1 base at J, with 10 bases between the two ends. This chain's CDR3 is CASNLGHNYGYTF. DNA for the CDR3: TGTGCCAGCAACCTGGGACATAACTATGGCTACACCTTC.

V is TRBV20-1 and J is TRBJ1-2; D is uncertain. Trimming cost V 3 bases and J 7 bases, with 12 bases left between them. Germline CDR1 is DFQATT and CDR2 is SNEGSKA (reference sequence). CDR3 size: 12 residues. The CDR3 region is CSASERLGGYTF. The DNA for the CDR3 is TGCAGTGCTAGTGAACGCCTCGGTGGCTACACCTTC.

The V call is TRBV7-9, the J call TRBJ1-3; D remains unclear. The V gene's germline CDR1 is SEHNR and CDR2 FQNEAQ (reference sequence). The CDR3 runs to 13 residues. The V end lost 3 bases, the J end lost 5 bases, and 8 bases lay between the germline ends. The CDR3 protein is CASSFGERNTIYF. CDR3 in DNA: TGTGCCAGCAGCTTCGGGGAGCGAAACACCATATATTTT.

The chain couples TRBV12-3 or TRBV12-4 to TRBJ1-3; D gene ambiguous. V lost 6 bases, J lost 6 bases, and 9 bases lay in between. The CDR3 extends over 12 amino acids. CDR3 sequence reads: CASSQVENTIYF. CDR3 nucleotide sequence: TGTGCCAGCAGCCAGGTCGAAAACACCATATATTTT.

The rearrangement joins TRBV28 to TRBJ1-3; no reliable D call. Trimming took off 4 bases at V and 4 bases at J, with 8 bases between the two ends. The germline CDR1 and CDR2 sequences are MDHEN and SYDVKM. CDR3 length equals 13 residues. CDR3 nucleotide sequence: TGTGCCAGCAGTTATGAGGCGGGAAACACCATATATTTT. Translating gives CASSYEAGNTIYF.

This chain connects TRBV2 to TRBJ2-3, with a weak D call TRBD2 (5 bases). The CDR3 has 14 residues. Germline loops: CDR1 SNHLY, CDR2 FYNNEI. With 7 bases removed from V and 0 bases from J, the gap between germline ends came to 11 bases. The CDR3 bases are TGTGCCAGCAAGGCGGGCGCTAGCACAGATACGCAGTATTTT. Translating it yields CASKAGASTDTQYF. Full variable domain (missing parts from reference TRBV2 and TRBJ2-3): EPEVTQTPSHQVTQMGQEVILRCVPISNHLYFYWYRQILGQKVEFLVSFYNNEISEKSEIFDDQFSVERPDGSNFTLKIRSTKLEDSAMYFCASKAGASTDTQYFGPGTRLTVL.

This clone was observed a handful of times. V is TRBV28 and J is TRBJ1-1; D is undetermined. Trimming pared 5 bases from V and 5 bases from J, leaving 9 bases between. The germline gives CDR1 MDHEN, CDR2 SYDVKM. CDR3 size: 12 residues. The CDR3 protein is CASSIPQTEAFF. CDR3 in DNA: TGTGCCAGCAGTATACCACAGACTGAAGCTTTCTTT.

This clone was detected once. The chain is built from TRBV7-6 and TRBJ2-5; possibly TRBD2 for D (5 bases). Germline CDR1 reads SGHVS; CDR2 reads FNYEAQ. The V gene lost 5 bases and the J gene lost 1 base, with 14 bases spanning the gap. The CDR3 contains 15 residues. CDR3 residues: CASSPIPGSQETQYF. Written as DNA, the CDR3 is TGTGCCAGCAGCCCAATCCCGGGAAGCCAAGAGACCCAGTACTTC.